This T cell receptor beta chain was sequenced in a study of T cell repertoires in cytomegalovirus infection. On the study more broadly: Indications of both CMV infection and matching HLA type were provided by public TCR beta signatures. General observations from the study: CMV-specific HLA-C-restricted TCR beta clonotypes dominated the ex vivo response. Public TCR beta family frequency separated CMV-and-HLA carriers, including in an independent cohort.

J was trimmed by 2 bases and V by 6 bases; bases with no gene match: 2. This CDR3 is 13 amino acids long. From the reads, TCRdb called clonotypes with MiXCR, one entry per CDR3 protein. The table shows 250,000 to 300,000 distinct CDR3 sequences, with under 30% occurring only once. This clonotype was recorded many times. Its antigen is undetermined. The clonotype was recovered from a human donor in good health (CMV status not recorded). Some clones in this sample may be carry-over from other donors' samples. The chain employs TRBV12-3 or TRBV12-4 and TRBJ1-1, with 8 bases identical to TRBD1. The sample comprised PBMCs. DNA for the CDR3: TGTGCCAGCAGAGCAGGGGGCAACACTGAAGCTTTCTTT. Its protein product is CASRAGGNTEAFF.